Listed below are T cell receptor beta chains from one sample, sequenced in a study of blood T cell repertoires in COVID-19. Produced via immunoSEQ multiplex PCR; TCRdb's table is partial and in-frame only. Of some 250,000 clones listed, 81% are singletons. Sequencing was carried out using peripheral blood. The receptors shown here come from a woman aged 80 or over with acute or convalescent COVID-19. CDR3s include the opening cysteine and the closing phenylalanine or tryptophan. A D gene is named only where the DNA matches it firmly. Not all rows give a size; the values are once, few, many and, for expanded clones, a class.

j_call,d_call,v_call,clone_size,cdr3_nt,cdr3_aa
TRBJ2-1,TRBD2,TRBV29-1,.,TGCAGCGCCTTCGGGACTAGCGGGGACAATGAGCAGTTCTTC,CSAFGTSGDNEQFF
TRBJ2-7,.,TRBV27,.,TGTGCCAGCAGTTTAATGTCCCCGCTGTTAGGCGGCGAGCAGTACTTC,CASSLMSPLLGGEQYF
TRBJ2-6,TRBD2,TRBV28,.,TGTGCCAGCAGTTCGGGACTAGCGGGAGGGTCTGGGGCCAACGTCCTGACTTTC,CASSSGLAGGSGANVLTF
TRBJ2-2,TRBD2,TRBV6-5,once,TGTGCCAGCAGGACTGGACTAGCGGCGACCGGGGAGCTGTTTTTT,CASRTGLAATGELFF
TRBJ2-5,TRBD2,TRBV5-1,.,TGCGCCAGCAGCTTGACCGAAGCGGCGGGAGGGGGGACCCAGTACTTC,CASSLTEAAGGGTQYF
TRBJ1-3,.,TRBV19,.,TGTGCCAGTAGTATGCCGGCGGGTTCAGGAAACACCATATATTTT,CASSMPAGSGNTIYF
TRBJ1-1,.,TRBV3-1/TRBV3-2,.,TGTGCCAGCAGCCAAACGGAGGTGCGCCCAAACACTGAAGCTTTCTTT,CASSQTEVRPNTEAFF
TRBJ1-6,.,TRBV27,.,TGTGCCAGCAGTTTGGGGGGTGGATATAATTCACCCCTCCACTTT,CASSLGGGYNSPLHF
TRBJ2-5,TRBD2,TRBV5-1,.,TGCGCCAGCAGCTTCGCCGGGACTAGCGCACAAGAGACCCAGTACTTC,CASSFAGTSAQETQYF
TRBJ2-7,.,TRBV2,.,TGTGCCAGCCGGCAGGGGGGTGCCTACGAGCAGTACTTC,CASRQGGAYEQYF
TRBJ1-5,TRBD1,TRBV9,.,TGTGCCAGCAGCCCGGGACAGGGGATCGCCAATCAGCCCCAGCATTTT,CASSPGQGIANQPQHF
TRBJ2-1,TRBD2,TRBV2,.,TGTGCCAGCAGACTCAATGGACTAGCGGGAGGAGAGCAGTTCTTC,CASRLNGLAGGEQFF
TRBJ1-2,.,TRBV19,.,TGTGCCAGTAGTCGGCAGGGTTCTAACTATGGCTACACCTTC,CASSRQGSNYGYTF
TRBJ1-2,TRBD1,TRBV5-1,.,TGCGCCAGCAGCTTTGGACAGGGGAACTATGGCTACACCTTC,CASSFGQGNYGYTF
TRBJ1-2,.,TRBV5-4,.,TGTGCCAGCAGCTTGGAGGGGGTCTATGGCTACACCTTC,CASSLEGVYGYTF
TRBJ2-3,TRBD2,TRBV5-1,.,TGCGCCAGCAGCTTCACTAGCGATTCCCGGGCCACCCCCTCCTATTTT,CASSFTSDSRATPSYF
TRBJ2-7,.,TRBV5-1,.,TGCGCCAGCAGCTTGGTAGCGACGGGGGTCCACGAGCAGTACTTC,CASSLVATGVHEQYF
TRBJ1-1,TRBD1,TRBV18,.,TGTGCCAGCTCACCACGGGACAGGGGAAGGAACACTGAAGCTTTCTTT,CASSPRDRGRNTEAFF
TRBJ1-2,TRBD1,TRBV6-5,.,TGTGCCAGCAGTTACGGACAGGGGGCAAACTATGGCTACACCTTC,CASSYGQGANYGYTF
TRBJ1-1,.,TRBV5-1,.,TGCGCCAGCAGCTTGGCCGGCAGGGGACACGATGAAGCTTTCTTT,CASSLAGRGHDEAFF
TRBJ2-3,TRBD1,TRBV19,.,TGTGCCAGTAGTGGGGGTTCCCGCACACAGGGGGTGCACACAGATACGCAGTATTTT,CASSGGSRTQGVHTDTQYF
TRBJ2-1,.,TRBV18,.,TGTGCCAGCTCACCAGGGTTATCGGGGTGGAGCTCCTACAATGAGCAGTTCTTC,CASSPGLSGWSSYNEQFF
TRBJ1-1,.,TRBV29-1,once,TGCAGCGTGCAGACCGGGAGGGTAAACACTGAAGCTTTCTTT,CSVQTGRVNTEAFF
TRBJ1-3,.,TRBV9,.,TGTGCCAGCAGCGTAAGTCCACTAGGTCAAAACACCATATATTTT,CASSVSPLGQNTIYF
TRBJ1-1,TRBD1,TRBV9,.,TGTGCCAGCAGCGTAGACAGGGGTGAAGCTTTCTTT,CASSVDRGEAFF
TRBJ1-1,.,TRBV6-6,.,TGTGCCAGCAGGACAGATATGAACACTGAAGCTTTCTTT,CASRTDMNTEAFF
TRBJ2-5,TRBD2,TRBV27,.,TGTGCCAGCAGTTTAGGTATTAGCGGGAGATTGCCCTCGGAAGAGACCCAGTACTTC,CASSLGISGRLPSEETQYF
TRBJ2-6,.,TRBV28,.,TGTGCCAGCAGGTGGACAGTCTCTGGGGCCAACGTCCTGACTTTC,CASRWTVSGANVLTF
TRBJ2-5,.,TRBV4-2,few,TGTGCCAGCAGCCAAGGGCTAGTCGAACCCCAAGAGACCCAGTACTTC,CASSQGLVEPQETQYF
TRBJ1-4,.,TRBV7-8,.,TGTGCCAGCAGCTTAGCGGTGGGGCAGGGCAATGAAAAACTGTTTTTT,CASSLAVGQGNEKLFF
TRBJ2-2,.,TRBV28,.,TGTGCCAGCAGTCCGCTCCGGAGGAGGAACACCGGGGAGCTGTTTTTT,CASSPLRRRNTGELFF
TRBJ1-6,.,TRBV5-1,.,TGCGCCAGCAGCTTGGACCCTACCAATTCACCCCTCCACTTT,CASSLDPTNSPLHF
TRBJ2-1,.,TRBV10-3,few,TGTGCCCCAGACTACAATGAGCAGTTCTTC,CAPDYNEQFF
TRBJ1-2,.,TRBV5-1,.,TGCGCCAGCAGCTTGAGAACAGCCGATAACTATGGCTACACCTTC,CASSLRTADNYGYTF
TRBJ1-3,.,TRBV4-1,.,TGCGCCAGCAGCCAAGATCCCGGCAGGGTGGGTGGAAACACCATATATTTT,CASSQDPGRVGGNTIYF
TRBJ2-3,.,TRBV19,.,TGTGCCAGTACCCGTGACTGGGGCGGAGATACGCAGTATTTT,CASTRDWGGDTQYF
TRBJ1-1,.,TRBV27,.,TGTGCCAGCAGTGACTCGACCGACGGGAACACTGAAGCTTTCTTT,CASSDSTDGNTEAFF
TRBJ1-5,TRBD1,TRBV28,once,TGTGCCAGCACCACCACGACAGGGAGCAATCAGCCCCAGCATTTT,CASTTTTGSNQPQHF
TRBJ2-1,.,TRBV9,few,TGTGCCAGCAGCGTAGCTGCCTACAATGAGCAGTTCTTC,CASSVAAYNEQFF
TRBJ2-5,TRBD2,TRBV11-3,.,TGTGCCAGCAGCTTAGGCGGGGGGGCATGGGAGACCCAGTACTTC,CASSLGGGAWETQYF
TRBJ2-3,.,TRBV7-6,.,TGTGCCAGCAGCTCCCTACTCGGAGCGGCTGGCACAGATACGCAGTATTTT,CASSSLLGAAGTDTQYF
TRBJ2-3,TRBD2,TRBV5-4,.,TGTGCCAGCAGCTTTGAGCGGGGGGCAGATACGCAGTATTTT,CASSFERGADTQYF
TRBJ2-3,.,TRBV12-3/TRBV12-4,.,TGTGCCAGCAGTTTAGGTTCCGGGGGAGCGCAGTATTTT,CASSLGSGGAQYF
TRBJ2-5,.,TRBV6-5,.,TGTGCCAGCCGTAGGACACGGACCATGGGAGAGACCCAGTACTTC,CASRRTRTMGETQYF
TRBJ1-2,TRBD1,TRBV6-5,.,TGTGCCAGCAGTTCTCGACAGGGGGAGGTTGGCTACACCTTC,CASSSRQGEVGYTF
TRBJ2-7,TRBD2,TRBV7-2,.,TGTGCCAGCAGCCCCCAGAGCGGGGCCCCAGTATACGAGCAGTACTTC,CASSPQSGAPVYEQYF
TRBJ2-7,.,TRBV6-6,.,TGTGCCAGCAGTTACTTCGCAGGACAAGAGAGTATCGAGCAGTACTTC,CASSYFAGQESIEQYF
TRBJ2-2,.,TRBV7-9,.,TGTGCCAGCAGCTTAGCGGGGCAGCAGAACACCGGGGAGCTGTTTTTT,CASSLAGQQNTGELFF
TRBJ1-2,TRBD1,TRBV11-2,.,TGTGCCAGCAGCTTAGGTCCAGGGGGCCGCTATGGCTACACCTTC,CASSLGPGGRYGYTF
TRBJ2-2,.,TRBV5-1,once,TGCGCCAGCAGCCAAGGGACAATAGGCACCGGGGAGCTGTTTTTT,CASSQGTIGTGELFF
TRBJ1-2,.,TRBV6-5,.,TGTGCCAGCAGTGACTCCCAGCCGGGATATGGCTACACCTTC,CASSDSQPGYGYTF
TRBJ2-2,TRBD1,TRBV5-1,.,TGCGCCAGCAGCTCGTCCTTATTGGACAGGGTAGGGCCGGCCGCCGGGGAGCTGTTTTTT,CASSSSLLDRVGPAAGELFF
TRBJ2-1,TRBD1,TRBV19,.,TGTGCCAGTAGTCCACAGGGGACCTACAATGAGCAGTTCTTC,CASSPQGTYNEQFF
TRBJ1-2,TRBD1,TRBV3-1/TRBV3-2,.,TGTGCCAGCACCTCGACAGGGGCTCGAGGCTACACCTTC,CASTSTGARGYTF
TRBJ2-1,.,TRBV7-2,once,TGTGCCAGCAGCTTAGCGGGGGGGCCGAATGAGCAGTTCTTC,CASSLAGGPNEQFF